A selection of T cell receptor beta chains follows, all from one sample in a study of blood T cell repertoires in COVID-19. The data were produced by immunoSEQ multiplex PCR, yet TCRdb's version contains in-frame clones alone and is incomplete. The table includes fewer than 300,000 clones, over 70% detected once. Sequenced sample: peripheral blood. The origin of the receptors is a woman older than 75 with acute or convalescent COVID-19. CDR3s include the opening cysteine and the closing phenylalanine or tryptophan. A D gene is named only where the DNA matches it firmly. Some rows have no size entry. The others give once, few or many, or a class for an expanded clone.

abundance: -
v_gene: TRBV3-1/TRBV3-2
d_gene: -
j_gene: TRBJ2-5
CDR3aa: CASSQVVRSGEETQYF
CDR3nt: TGTGCCAGCAGCCAAGTAGTGAGGTCCGGGGAAGAGACCCAGTACTTC

abundance: once
v_gene: TRBV11-2
d_gene: -
j_gene: TRBJ2-5
CDR3aa: CASRRSPIQALQETQYF
CDR3nt: TGTGCCAGCAGACGCTCACCAATACAGGCTCTCCAAGAGACCCAGTACTTC

abundance: -
v_gene: TRBV5-4
d_gene: TRBD1
j_gene: TRBJ1-3
CDR3aa: CASSRQGGSGNTIYF
CDR3nt: TGTGCCAGCAGCCGACAGGGTGGGTCTGGAAACACCATATATTTT

abundance: once
v_gene: TRBV15
d_gene: TRBD2
j_gene: TRBJ2-3
CDR3aa: CATSSGRASTDTQYF
CDR3nt: TGTGCCACCAGCAGCGGGAGGGCTAGCACAGATACGCAGTATTTT

abundance: -
v_gene: TRBV10-1
d_gene: -
j_gene: TRBJ1-6
CDR3aa: CASSGQLYSPLHF
CDR3nt: TGCGCCAGCAGTGGACAGCTATATTCACCCCTCCACTTT

abundance: few
v_gene: TRBV7-5
d_gene: -
j_gene: TRBJ1-2
CDR3aa: CARSLEGQVHGYTF
CDR3nt: TGTGCCAGAAGCCTCGAAGGACAGGTCCATGGCTACACCTTC

abundance: -
v_gene: TRBV10-2
d_gene: -
j_gene: TRBJ2-7
CDR3aa: CASRDYPGDEQYF
CDR3nt: TGCGCCAGCAGGGACTACCCGGGTGACGAGCAGTACTTC

abundance: -
v_gene: TRBV19
d_gene: -
j_gene: TRBJ1-1
CDR3aa: CASRYQGMNTEAFF
CDR3nt: TGTGCCAGTAGGTATCAGGGAATGAACACTGAAGCTTTCTTT

abundance: -
v_gene: TRBV5-1
d_gene: -
j_gene: TRBJ2-1
CDR3aa: CASSFFMGAGATYNEQFF
CDR3nt: TGCGCCAGCAGCTTTTTCATGGGGGCGGGGGCGACCTACAATGAGCAGTTCTTC

abundance: -
v_gene: TRBV5-6
d_gene: -
j_gene: TRBJ2-3
CDR3aa: CASSSTTQQGDTQYF
CDR3nt: TGTGCCAGCAGCTCGACAACACAACAGGGAGATACGCAGTATTTT

abundance: -
v_gene: TRBV7-9
d_gene: -
j_gene: TRBJ1-2
CDR3aa: CASSPDSSRYGYTF
CDR3nt: TGTGCCAGCAGCCCGGACAGTTCTAGATATGGCTACACCTTC

abundance: -
v_gene: TRBV4-2
d_gene: TRBD2
j_gene: TRBJ2-7
CDR3aa: CASSLGLAETYEQYF
CDR3nt: TGTGCCAGCAGCCTGGGACTAGCGGAGACCTACGAGCAGTACTTC

abundance: -
v_gene: TRBV5-1
d_gene: TRBD1
j_gene: TRBJ1-1
CDR3aa: CASSFTAQGAEAFF
CDR3nt: TGCGCCAGCAGCTTTACAGCCCAGGGGGCTGAAGCTTTCTTT

abundance: -
v_gene: TRBV10-1
d_gene: -
j_gene: TRBJ1-2
CDR3aa: CASSEGYGYTF
CDR3nt: TGCGCCAGCTCCGAGGGATATGGCTACACCTTC

abundance: -
v_gene: TRBV7-6
d_gene: TRBD1
j_gene: TRBJ2-7
CDR3aa: CASSPAGTEPYEQYF
CDR3nt: TGTGCCAGCAGTCCCGCCGGGACAGAACCCTACGAGCAGTACTTC

abundance: few
v_gene: TRBV6-6
d_gene: TRBD1
j_gene: TRBJ1-2
CDR3aa: CASSPTGVREGYTF
CDR3nt: TGTGCCAGCAGCCCAACAGGGGTGAGGGAAGGCTACACCTTC

abundance: -
v_gene: TRBV19
d_gene: TRBD1
j_gene: TRBJ1-5
CDR3aa: CASSISAQGAGAASNQPQHF
CDR3nt: TGTGCCAGTAGTATCTCGGCACAGGGGGCGGGGGCCGCTAGCAATCAGCCCCAGCATTTT

abundance: -
v_gene: TRBV12-3/TRBV12-4
d_gene: -
j_gene: TRBJ2-3
CDR3aa: CASSRDSRTQYF
CDR3nt: TGTGCCAGCAGTCGCGACAGTCGGACGCAGTATTTT

abundance: -
v_gene: TRBV7-2
d_gene: TRBD1
j_gene: TRBJ1-6
CDR3aa: CASSSDRVNNSPLHF
CDR3nt: TGTGCCAGCAGCTCAGACAGGGTTAATAATTCACCCCTCCACTTT

abundance: -
v_gene: TRBV18
d_gene: -
j_gene: TRBJ1-1
CDR3aa: CASSRTRRTEAFF
CDR3nt: TGTGCCAGCTCACGGACTCGGAGGACTGAAGCTTTCTTT

abundance: -
v_gene: TRBV3-1/TRBV3-2
d_gene: -
j_gene: TRBJ2-5
CDR3aa: CASSTRETQYF
CDR3nt: TGTGCCAGCAGCACAAGAGAGACCCAGTACTTC

abundance: few
v_gene: TRBV6-6
d_gene: -
j_gene: TRBJ2-1
CDR3aa: CASSTSSYNEQFF
CDR3nt: TGTGCCAGCTCGACTAGCTCCTACAATGAGCAGTTCTTC

abundance: many
v_gene: TRBV7-9
d_gene: -
j_gene: TRBJ1-2
CDR3aa: CASSLGGSNYGYTF
CDR3nt: TGTGCCAGCTCCCTAGGGGGTTCTAACTATGGCTACACCTTC

abundance: -
v_gene: TRBV19
d_gene: -
j_gene: TRBJ1-2
CDR3aa: CASRVGYRVGYTF
CDR3nt: TGTGCCAGTAGGGTAGGATACAGGGTCGGCTACACCTTC

abundance: -
v_gene: TRBV29-1
d_gene: TRBD1
j_gene: TRBJ1-1
CDR3aa: CSVITGGNTEAFF
CDR3nt: TGCAGCGTTATAACAGGGGGGAACACTGAAGCTTTCTTT

abundance: -
v_gene: TRBV7-9
d_gene: -
j_gene: TRBJ2-2
CDR3aa: CASSLTGAGELFF
CDR3nt: TGTGCCAGCAGCCTGACAGGCGCCGGGGAGCTGTTTTTT

abundance: few
v_gene: TRBV4-1
d_gene: TRBD1
j_gene: TRBJ2-7
CDR3aa: CASSLGQGGSYEQYF
CDR3nt: TGCGCCAGCAGCCTGGGACAGGGGGGCTCCTACGAGCAGTACTTC

abundance: -
v_gene: TRBV4-1
d_gene: -
j_gene: TRBJ2-1
CDR3aa: CASSTTGLGNEQFF
CDR3nt: TGCGCCAGCAGCACCACAGGGCTCGGCAATGAGCAGTTCTTC

abundance: -
v_gene: TRBV2
d_gene: TRBD1
j_gene: TRBJ1-6
CDR3aa: CASKTGGASNSPLHF
CDR3nt: TGTGCCAGCAAAACAGGGGGCGCGTCTAATTCACCCCTCCACTTT

abundance: -
v_gene: TRBV30
d_gene: -
j_gene: TRBJ1-3
CDR3aa: CACTDSGNTIYF
CDR3nt: TGTGCCTGCACAGATTCTGGAAACACCATATATTTT

abundance: -
v_gene: TRBV7-9
d_gene: -
j_gene: TRBJ1-5
CDR3aa: CASSLDSNPLRQNNQPQHF
CDR3nt: TGTGCCAGCAGCTTAGATTCTAACCCCCTTAGACAGAACAATCAGCCCCAGCATTTT

abundance: few
v_gene: TRBV11-2
d_gene: -
j_gene: TRBJ1-1
CDR3aa: CASSLGAGNTEAFF
CDR3nt: TGTGCCAGCAGCTTAGGGGCGGGGAACACTGAAGCTTTCTTT

abundance: -
v_gene: TRBV7-9
d_gene: -
j_gene: TRBJ1-2
CDR3aa: CASRSGVNSRGYTF
CDR3nt: TGTGCCAGCAGATCAGGGGTTAACTCTCGTGGCTACACCTTC